The sequence of this TCR beta chain was determined in a study of control samples from healthy donors and cancer patients (dated by TCRdb to the early 2020s). On this clone itself: No antigen is known for it. Within one base of it there is no much larger clone, and no base qualities were kept.

The receptor library was made with the immunoSEQ multiplex PCR assay. Sourced from immuneACCESS, this table was stored by TCRdb with only in-frame sequences that have V and J called. A share of the clones is absent; for the studies checked, an unresolved V gene accounts for under half, and the remainder has no known explanation. The sample records some 130,000 clones, about 93% of which are singletons. The ten largest clones capture about 2.7% of the sample. The V and J ends are trimmed by 0 bases and 2 bases, leaving 5 bases between them. The CDR3, from cysteine to phenylalanine, totals 13 residues. Only CDR3 DNA is held: 39 bases, read in frame from base 1. Per the germline V gene, SGHRS is the CDR1 and YFSETQ is the CDR2.

The sequenced sample consisted of blood. The V and J genes are TRBV5-1 and TRBJ1-2, with an unclear D gene assignment. The receptor was isolated from a man aged 40-49 years in good health. The CDR3 loop reads CASSLAQNYGYTF. The sequenced DNA: TGCGCCAGCAGCTTGGCACAAAACTATGGCTACACCTTC.